The 27 T cell receptor beta chains below were found in one sample sequenced in a study of PD-L1 blockade in urothelial cancer. Clones were read by immunoSEQ multiplex PCR, and TCRdb kept only the in-frame ones, dropping some. The sample comprises more than 45,000 clones, more than 75% of which are singletons, and more than 15% rests with the top ten. The input for sequencing was PBMCs, taken around atezolizumab (anti-PD-L1) treatment. These receptors all stem from a man between 60 and 70 years old with urothelial cancer.

This clone turned up a few times. J is TRBJ1-1 and V is TRBV10-2; 8 bases match TRBD1. Germline V CDR1 and CDR2: WSHSY, SAAADI. The CDR3 contains 13 residues. Unmatched junction bases numbered 7, after V lost 8 bases and J lost 5 bases. CDR3: CASGQGGQTEAFF. The DNA for the CDR3 is TGCGCCAGCGGACAGGGTGGGCAAACTGAAGCTTTCTTT.

V is TRBV10-3 and J is TRBJ2-7, with 7 bases aligning to TRBD2. The trim removed 8 bases at V and 3 bases at J, leaving 7 bases unmatched. CDR1 and CDR2 (germline): ENHRY, SYGVKD. The CDR3 length is 13 residues. The CDR3 spells CAIAWGGNYEQYF. In DNA, the CDR3 is TGTGCCATCGCCTGGGGGGGGAACTACGAGCAGTACTTC.

A single count supports this clone. The genes are TRBV10-2 and TRBJ2-1; 10 bases match TRBD2. Germline lookup yields CDR1 WSHSY and CDR2 SAAADI. J lost 6 bases, V lost 5 bases, and 19 bases had no gene match. The CDR3 is 19 amino acids. CDR3 sequence: CASSLPGQGSASGSNEQFF. DNA of the CDR3: TGCGCCAGCAGTCTCCCCGGACAGGGTTCCGCTAGCGGGAGCAATGAGCAGTTCTTC.

The chain links TRBV5-1 to TRBJ2-1; 14 bases fit TRBD2. Germline values: CDR1 SGHRS, CDR2 YFSETQ. The CDR3 runs to 16 residues. J gave up 10 bases and V 4 bases, and 10 bases lay outside the gene matches. The CDR3, as DNA: TGCGCCAGCAGCCCGGGGGGACTAGCGGGAGTCGGCGAGCAGTTCTTC. Its translation: CASSPGGLAGVGEQFF.

Only one count was recorded for this clone. The chain uses TRBV9 and TRBJ2-3; 10 bases agree with TRBD2. The CDR3 consists of 15 residues. The V segment lost 3 bases and the J segment 3 bases; nucleotides outside the gene matches: 4. Per the germline V gene, CDR1 is SGDLS and CDR2 is YYNGEE. DNA for the CDR3: TGTGCCAGCAGCGATCAGACTAGCGGGACAGATACGCAGTATTTT. As protein: CASSDQTSGTDTQYF.

The chain has TRBV9 and TRBJ1-2, with D uncertain. The length of the CDR3 is 14 residues. Looked up from germline, CDR1 is SGDLS and CDR2 is YYNGEE. The V end was cut by 4 bases, the J end by 4 bases, with 14 bases between. CDR3 nucleotides: TGTGCCAGCAGCTCCCTAAGTTCCCCCTATGGCTACACCTTC. The encoded protein is CASSSLSSPYGYTF.

Only one count was recorded for this clone. The rearrangement joins TRBV29-1 to TRBJ1-1, with TRBD1 identical over 8 bases. The CDR3 spans 13 residues. The germline V gene has CDR1 SQVTM and CDR2 ANQGSEA. V gave up 2 bases and J gave up 5 bases; unmatched junction bases: 4. The CDR3 is CSVEQGARTEAFF. DNA of the CDR3: TGCAGCGTTGAACAGGGGGCGAGGACTGAAGCTTTCTTT.

The genes are TRBV2 and TRBJ1-1; a weak D match, TRBD1 (6 bases). CDR1 SNHLY and CDR2 FYNNEI come from the germline V gene. The V end was cut by 6 bases, the J end by 5 bases, with 25 bases between. There are 17 residues in the CDR3. CDR3 in DNA: TGTGCCAGCAGCGAACGAAATCGACAGGAGACGAGAACTGAAGCTTTCTTT. This encodes CASSERNRQETRTEAFF. Complete variable domain (other parts from reference TRBV2 and TRBJ1-1): EPEVTQTPSHQVTQMGQEVILRCVPISNHLYFYWYRQILGQKVEFLVSFYNNEISEKSEIFDDQFSVERPDGSNFTLKIRSTKLEDSAMYFCASSERNRQETRTEAFFGQGTRLTVV.

This clone was seen just once. CDR3 coding DNA: TGTGCCAGCAGCCCCGGGACTGGGGACGGGGGTGGCTACACCTTC. It codes for CASSPGTGDGGGYTF. The gene calls are TRBV7-8 and TRBJ1-2; TRBD1 might be the D (5 bases). There are 15 residues in the CDR3. The germline V gene encodes CDR1 SGHVS and CDR2 FQNEAQ. Trimming left V 5 bases short and J 7 bases short, with 20 bases between.

The chain carries TRBV9 and TRBJ1-2, with a weak D call TRBD1 (5 bases). This CDR3 has 14 residues. Germline V gives CDR1 SGDLS, CDR2 YYNGEE. The V end was cut by 2 bases, the J end by 4 bases, with 12 bases between. The CDR3 DNA reads TGTGCCAGCAGCGTGGGGGGAAACCTCTATGGCTACACCTTC. Encoded protein: CASSVGGNLYGYTF.

This chain links TRBV10-3 with TRBJ1-1; no definite D call. V was clipped by 3 bases and J by 7 bases, with 9 bases between them. The germline V gene has CDR1 ENHRY and CDR2 SYGVKD. This CDR3 region has 12 residues. The CDR3 DNA reads TGTGCCATCAGTGATCGGGGTAATGAAGCTTTCTTT. Its protein product is CAISDRGNEAFF.

The chain links TRBV13 to TRBJ2-5, with D unclear. CDR1 is PRHDT, CDR2 FYEKMQ, per germline (reference sequence). This CDR3 is 16 amino acids long. Trimming cost V 4 bases and J 0 bases, with 15 bases left between them. CDR3: CASSSRSGRYQETQYF. As DNA, the CDR3 is TGTGCCAGCAGCTCCCGTTCAGGAAGATACCAAGAGACCCAGTACTTC.

This rearrangement joins TRBV2 to TRBJ1-5, with D unclear. Germline V CDR1 and CDR2: SNHLY, FYNNEI. The V gene lost 4 bases and the J gene lost 2 bases, with 15 bases spanning the gap. This CDR3 region has 16 residues. CDR3 in DNA: TGTGCCAGCAGTGCTCCCAGACTTTGGGGCAATCAGCCCCAGCATTTT. This codes for CASSAPRLWGNQPQHF.

The genes are TRBV6-1 and TRBJ2-2; 9 positions match TRBD1. CDR1 is MNHNS, CDR2 SASEGT, per germline. The trim removed 6 bases at V and 4 bases at J, leaving 6 bases unmatched. The CDR3 loop spans 15 amino acids. The CDR3 nucleotides read TGTGCCAGCAGCGGTTGGACAGGGGCCACCGGGGAGCTGTTTTTT. Its translation: CASSGWTGATGELFF.

This clone was picked up a small number of times. The chain has TRBV7-3 and TRBJ2-1; a possible D gene is TRBD1 (5 bases). CDR1 is SGHTA, CDR2 FQGTGA, per germline. The V gene lost 5 bases and the J gene lost 7 bases, with 21 bases spanning the gap. The CDR3 spans 16 residues. This chain's CDR3 is CASSPSPSNRKNEQFF. The CDR3 nucleotides read TGTGCCAGCAGCCCCTCCCCATCCAACAGGAAAAATGAGCAGTTCTTC.

This clone was seen a handful of times. This sequence joins TRBV5-1 and TRBJ1-4, with D possibly being TRBD1 (5 bases). The CDR3 covers 14 residues. V was shortened by 0 bases and J by 6 bases, with 9 bases between the two germline ends. In germline, CDR1 is SGHRS, CDR2 YFSETQ. The CDR3 nucleotides read TGCGCCAGCAGCTTGGTGGAAGGGGATGAAAAACTGTTTTTT. Amino acids: CASSLVEGDEKLFF.

This chain links TRBV11-2 with TRBJ2-7; 11 positions agree with TRBD2. The CDR3 spans 14 residues. Germline V gene lookup returns CDR1 SGHAT and CDR2 FQNNGV. V lost 4 bases, J lost 4 bases, and 3 bases stayed unmatched. CDR3: CASSWGLAVYEQYF. The CDR3 nucleotides are TGTGCCAGCAGCTGGGGACTAGCGGTTTACGAGCAGTACTTC.

This chain joins TRBV5-1 and TRBJ2-3; D remains ambiguous. Germline CDR1 is SGHRS and CDR2 is YFSETQ. This CDR3 comprises 11 residues. The V and J ends lost 1 base and 5 bases respectively, with 2 bases between them. DNA for the CDR3: TGCGCCAGCAGCTTGCTAGATACGCAGTATTTT. The encoded protein is CASSLLDTQYF.

This chain connects TRBV9 to TRBJ1-2; 8 bases fit TRBD1. The ends lost 4 bases at V and 2 bases at J; junction bases unmatched: 4. The CDR3 is 14 amino acids. From germline, CDR1 is SGDLS and CDR2 YYNGEE. CDR3 sequence: CASSHGQGNYGYTF. CDR3 DNA sequence: TGTGCCAGCAGCCACGGACAGGGCAACTATGGCTACACCTTC.

On this clone: The junction departs from germline at one end; a sequencing error may be responsible. The chain combines TRBV7-2 with TRBJ1-4; 7 bases are shared with TRBD1. CDR1 and CDR2 from the germline V gene are SGHTA and FQGNSA. CDR3 size: 14 residues. As DNA, the CDR3 is TGTGCCAGCAGGTTAGGGACAGCTAATGAAAAACTGTTTTTT. Encoded protein: CASRLGTANEKLFF.

This chain uses TRBV4-1 with TRBJ2-2, with 9 bases matching TRBD1. The ends lost 4 bases at V and 1 base at J; junction bases unmatched: 4. Germline CDR1 is MGHRA and CDR2 is YSYEKL. The CDR3 is 16 residues long. CDR3 nucleotide sequence: TGCGCCAGCAGCCGCCGGGACAGGGAGAACACCGGGGAGCTGTTTTTT. This encodes CASSRRDRENTGELFF.

The rearrangement uses TRBV5-1 and TRBJ2-7, with D tentatively TRBD1 (5 bases). Matching the DNA end better, TRBJ2-5 makes the J call doubtful. Germline loops: CDR1 SGHRS, CDR2 YFSETQ. The CDR3 is 14 residues long. CDR3 in DNA: TGCGCCAGCAGCTGGAGCACAGGTCCGGAGACCCAGTACTTC. Encoded protein: CASSWSTGPETQYF.

The chain's CDR3 is CASSSRVRPYEQYF. CDR3 bases: TGTGCCAGCAGCTCGCGGGTGAGGCCCTACGAGCAGTACTTC. The chain carries TRBV9 and TRBJ2-7; possible D gene TRBD2, 5 bases. This CDR3 is 14 amino acids long. Germline lookup yields CDR1 SGDLS and CDR2 YYNGEE. V lost 4 bases and J lost 2, with 13 bases in between.

There are a few counts of this clone. The rearrangement links TRBV7-9 to TRBJ2-1; D is unresolved. Between the trimmed V and J ends, which lost 0 bases and 6 bases, there was a span of 9 bases. The germline CDR1 and CDR2 sequences are SEHNR and FQNEAQ (reference sequence). The CDR3 consists of 14 residues. CDR3 amino acids: CASSLARRINEQFF. In DNA, the CDR3 is TGTGCCAGCAGCTTAGCTAGGCGGATCAATGAGCAGTTCTTC.

This chain uses TRBV27 with TRBJ1-1, with a weak D call TRBD1 (6 bases). Germline V gene sequence: CDR1 MNHEY, CDR2 SMNVEV (reference sequence). V gave up 4 bases and J gave up 4 bases, with 13 bases separating them. There are 14 residues in the CDR3. CDR3 sequence reads: CASSSPHRVTEAFF. The CDR3 DNA reads as TGTGCCAGCAGTTCCCCCCACAGGGTCACTGAAGCTTTCTTT.

This clone was recorded a few times. V is TRBV9 and J is TRBJ1-2, with D uncertain. V dropped 0 bases and J dropped 6 bases, with 15 bases sitting between them. This CDR3 has 15 amino acids. Germline CDR1 reads SGDLS; CDR2 reads YYNGEE. The CDR3 loop is CASSVGFGRVDGYTF. The CDR3 DNA reads TGTGCCAGCAGCGTAGGCTTCGGGCGGGTGGATGGCTACACCTTC. The full variable domain, with the rest looked up from reference TRBV9 and TRBJ1-2, is DSGVTQTPKHLITATGQRVTLRCSPRSGDLSVYWYQQSLDQGLQFLIQYYNGEERAKGNILERFSAQQFPDLHSELNLSSLELGDSALYFCASSVGFGRVDGYTFGSGTRLTVV.

This chain uses TRBV28 with TRBJ2-7; perhaps TRBD2 as D (6 bases). This CDR3 comprises 14 residues. Trimming stripped 4 bases from V and 2 bases from J, with 12 bases between. Germline-derived CDR1 and CDR2 are MDHEN and SYDVKM. The DNA for the CDR3 is TGTGCCAGCAGTTCCAGACTAGTCCCCTACGAGCAGTACTTC. Protein: CASSSRLVPYEQYF.